One T cell receptor beta chain is described in this entry. Its antigen is undetermined. This sample was taken from a study of shared clonotypes between healthy human individuals. Trimming took 4 bases from V and 8 from J, leaving 11 bases between them. Per the germline V gene, CDR1 is MNHEY and CDR2 is SMNVEV (reference sequence). The CDR3 totals 12 residues. The study's findings and limits: Naive subsets typically showed greater estimated richness than memory subsets. Large sequencing depth failed to make sorted-subset sequencing complete, rarefaction showed. Limitation of the genetic and exposure-history diversity represented came from the few donors.

CD8 cells classed as naive were CD45RO-negative and positively selected for CCR7, excluding terminally differentiated effector memory CD45RA+ cells. Template for every sorted-subset replicate PCR totaled roughly 200 ng DNA, some 30,000 T cell genomes. Only in-frame clones appear in the TCRdb table, and some are missing; sequencing was by immunoSEQ multiplex PCR. The sample has roughly 890,000 clones, around 92% seen once. The TCR was taken from a man aged 30-40 years in good health. This chain uses TRBV27 with TRBJ1-2, with a possible D match to TRBD1 (5 bases). Source material: naive CD8+ T cells sorted from blood. This CDR3 reads CASSSTRDGYTF. The CDR3 DNA follows: TGTGCCAGCAGTTCGACTAGGGACGGCTACACCTTC.